This record concerns one TCR beta chain sequence. This clone turned up a few times. Its antigen is unknown. It has no much larger one-base neighbor in the sample; base qualities were not kept. The sample belongs to a study of shared clonotypes between healthy human individuals (dated by TCRdb to about 2020). In terms of the full investigation: A couple of women and a few men aged 18 to 49 years were included in the cohort. Per donor, leukapheresis produced somewhere between about 0.8 and 9.5 billion PBMCs. For each donor, three plates each were used for CD4 naive and CD4 memory, two plates were used for CD8 naive, and one plate was used for CD8 memory. Libraries were prepared and TCR repertoires were sequenced by different laboratories using diverse techniques, in order to increase sequencing depth and limit assay-specific biases. The study deeply sequenced blood TCR repertoires of five healthy adults to estimate repertoire size and the extent of clonotype sharing between individuals.

Using the deep immunoSEQ assay, multiplex PCR amplified TCR CDR3 regions from genomic DNA. Genomic DNA extracted from each cell subset was distributed evenly over all wells of several immunoSEQ 96-well plates, and each plate served as one replicate. For sorted subsets, each replicate PCR was loaded with around 220 ng genomic DNA, equivalent to 25,000 to 35,000 T cell genomes. The purified libraries were quantified using a Qubit 3.0 fluorometer, sized with a Bioanalyzer 2100, and then quantified again using the KAPA Library Quantification kit. Every immunoSEQ 96-well plate was sequenced on a separate single-read 150-cycle Illumina NextSeq 550 flow cell. The study's own analysis went as follows. The immunoSEQ output contained only junctional sequences without quality scores, so filtering could not match that applied to full-length reads. Sequences were annotated with PyIR, a Python wrapper for IgBLAST v1.9, using IMGT germline references to assign V/J genes and CDR3. Reads were filtered out if the reads had weak V/J assignments (E-value above 1e-6), no CDR3, stop codons, out-of-frame junctions, or ambiguous translated residues. V3J clonotypes were defined as sequences sharing an identical inferred V gene, J gene, and CDR3 amino acid sequence. Percentage overlap between repertoires was computed as shared unique clonotypes divided by the size of the smaller repertoire. Repertoire richness was assessed with RTK rarefaction, the Chao1 estimator, and Recon v2.1 estimates of unobserved clonotypes. Generation probabilities were computed with OLGA for all TCRbeta clonotypes obtained by the gDNA method from several donors. TCRdb re-hosts the immuneACCESS table, in-frame sequences only. Its copies lack some clones; in the studies checked, an unresolved V gene accounts for under half of them, and the cause for the rest is not known. V and J calls and clone size are those listed in that table; D and trimming were worked out from the DNA. A total of a few million clones appear in this sample, approximately 95% of them only once. About 0.39% of the sample is taken by the ten largest.

Including cysteine and phenylalanine, the CDR3 has 13 amino acids. The only DNA kept is the CDR3, 39 bases in frame from the first base. The germline V gene specifies ENHRY as CDR1 and SYGVKD as CDR2. Trimming takes 3 bases from V and 4 bases from J, and the germline ends sit 7 bases apart. Donors were healthy HIV-negative adults with no recently reported acute infections or vaccinations. Only Caucasian adults living in Nashville, Tennessee, USA were represented among the donors. CD4+ T cells were enriched through magnetic negative selection, after which naive cells were positively selected on CD45RA and the remaining negative fraction served as the memory subset. Blood was obtained by leukapheresis, after which PBMCs were separated by Ficoll-Histopaque density gradient centrifugation and cryopreserved in liquid nitrogen vapor phase. Analytical flow cytometry was used to check the purity and quantity of every magnetically sorted T cell population. From each sorted fraction, genomic DNA was isolated and quantified by UV absorbance on a Nanodrop 2000c.

The full study reports these points: Sampling was limited to blood, and TCR repertoires in tissue likely differ from TCR repertoires in blood. When four donors were compared, the shared fraction of clonotypes was 5% to 6.5% for naive CD4, around 4% for naive CD8, more than 2% for memory CD4, and 0.4% for memory CD8. Higher generation probabilities were observed for clonotypes shared by all four sorted-subset donors than for non-shared clonotypes. Estimated clonotype richness was generally larger for naive than for memory subsets. Because the study included only a small number of donors, the genetic and exposure-history diversity represented was limited. Incomplete sequencing was indicated by rarefaction of sorted-subset datasets, despite the large sequencing depth. Pairwise subsampling indicated that sequencing depth was expected to affect the degree of clonotype sharing among donors.

The rearranged segments are TRBV10-3 and TRBJ1-5; the D gene identity is not certain. Sequencing was carried out using naive CD4+ T cells from PBMCs. Reading the label with the study, this specimen's cell subset or site is: CD45RA+ positively selected. This sequence originates from a man in his late teens or twenties in good health. Some clones in this sample may be carry-over from other donors' samples. The CDR3 is CAISDRTNQPQHF. The bases are TGTGCCATCAGTGACAGAACTAATCAGCCCCAGCATTTT.